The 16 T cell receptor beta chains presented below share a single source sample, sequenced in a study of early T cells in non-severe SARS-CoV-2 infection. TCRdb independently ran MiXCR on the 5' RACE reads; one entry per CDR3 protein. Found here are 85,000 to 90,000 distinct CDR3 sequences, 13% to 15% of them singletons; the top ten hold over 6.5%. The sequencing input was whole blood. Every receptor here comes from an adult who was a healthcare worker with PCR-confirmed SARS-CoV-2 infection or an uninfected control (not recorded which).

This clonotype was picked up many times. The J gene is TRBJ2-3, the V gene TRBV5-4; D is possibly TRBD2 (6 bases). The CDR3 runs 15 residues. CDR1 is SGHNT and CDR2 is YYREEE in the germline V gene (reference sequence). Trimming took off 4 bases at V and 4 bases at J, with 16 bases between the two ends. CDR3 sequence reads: CASSRDWVNADTQYF. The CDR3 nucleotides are TGTGCCAGCAGCCGGGACTGGGTAAACGCAGATACGCAGTATTTT.

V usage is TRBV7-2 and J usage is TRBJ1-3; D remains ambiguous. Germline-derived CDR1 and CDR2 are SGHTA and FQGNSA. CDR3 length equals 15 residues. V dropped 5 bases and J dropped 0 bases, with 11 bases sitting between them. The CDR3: CASSRGVVSGNTIYF. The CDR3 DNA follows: TGTGCCAGCAGCCGTGGGGTGGTCTCTGGAAACACCATATATTTT.

As DNA, the CDR3 is TGTGCCAGCAGCGCGACGGATAATCAGCCCCAGCATTTT. It encodes CASSATDNQPQHF. The J gene is TRBJ1-5, the V gene TRBV9; D not resolved. CDR1 and CDR2 (germline): SGDLS, YYNGEE. CDR3 length: 13 residues. Deletions cut 3 bases from V and 4 bases from J, with 8 bases between.

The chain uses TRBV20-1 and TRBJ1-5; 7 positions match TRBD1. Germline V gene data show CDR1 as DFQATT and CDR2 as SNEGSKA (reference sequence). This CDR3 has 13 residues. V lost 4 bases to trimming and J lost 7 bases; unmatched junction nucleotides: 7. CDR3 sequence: CSAKQGFRQPQHF. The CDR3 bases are TGCAGTGCTAAACAGGGGTTTCGCCAGCCCCAGCATTTT.

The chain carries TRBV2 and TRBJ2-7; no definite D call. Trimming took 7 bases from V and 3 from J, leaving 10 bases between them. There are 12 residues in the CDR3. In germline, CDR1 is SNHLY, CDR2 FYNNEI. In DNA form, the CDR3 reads TGTGCCAGCAAGGACCCCTACTACGAGCAGTACTTC. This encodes CASKDPYYEQYF.

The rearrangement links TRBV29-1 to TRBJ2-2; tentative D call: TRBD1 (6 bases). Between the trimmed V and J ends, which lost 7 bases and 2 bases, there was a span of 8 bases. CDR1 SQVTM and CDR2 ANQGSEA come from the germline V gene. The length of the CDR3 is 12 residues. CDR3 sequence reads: CSGDTNTGELFF. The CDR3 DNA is TGCAGCGGGGACACTAACACCGGGGAGCTGTTTTTT.

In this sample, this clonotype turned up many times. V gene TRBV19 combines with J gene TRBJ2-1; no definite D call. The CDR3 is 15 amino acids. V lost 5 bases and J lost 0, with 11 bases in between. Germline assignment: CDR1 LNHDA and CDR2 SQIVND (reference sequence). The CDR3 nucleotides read TGTGCCAGTAGTCCAGACGAGAGCTCCTACAATGAGCAGTTCTTC. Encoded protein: CASSPDESSYNEQFF. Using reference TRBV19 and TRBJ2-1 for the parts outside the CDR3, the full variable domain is DGGITQSPKYLFRKEGQNVTLSCEQNLNHDAMYWYRQDPGQGLRLIYYSQIVNDFQKGDIAEGYSVSREKKESFPLTVTSAQKNPTAFYLCASSPDESSYNEQFFGPGTRLTVL.

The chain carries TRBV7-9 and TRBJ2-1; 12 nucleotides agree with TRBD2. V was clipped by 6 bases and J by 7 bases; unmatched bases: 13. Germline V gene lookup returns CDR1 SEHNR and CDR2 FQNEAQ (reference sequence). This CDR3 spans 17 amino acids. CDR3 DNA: TGTGCCAGCAGTCAACGACTAGCGGGAGTGCGGGGGAATGAGCAGTTCTTC. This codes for CASSQRLAGVRGNEQFF. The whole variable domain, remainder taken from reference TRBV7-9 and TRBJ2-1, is DTGVSQNPRHKITKRGQNVTFRCDPISEHNRLYWYRQTLGQGPEFLTYFQNEAQLEKSRLLSDRFSAERPKGSFSTLEIQRTEQGDSAMYLCASSQRLAGVRGNEQFFGPGTRLTVL.

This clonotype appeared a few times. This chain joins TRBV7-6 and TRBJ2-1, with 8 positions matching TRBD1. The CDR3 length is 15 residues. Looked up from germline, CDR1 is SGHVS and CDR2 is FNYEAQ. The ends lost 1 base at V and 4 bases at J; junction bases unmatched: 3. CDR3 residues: CASSLGTGLYNEQFF. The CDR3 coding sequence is TGTGCCAGCAGCTTAGGGACAGGGCTTTACAATGAGCAGTTCTTC.

CDR3 sequence (DNA): TGCAGCGTTGAGAGAGACAGCCCCTACGAGCAGTACTTC. This gives the protein CSVERDSPYEQYF. The chain links TRBV29-1 to TRBJ2-7; weak D call: TRBD1 (5 bases). The CDR3 length is 13 residues. V dropped 3 bases and J dropped 2 bases, with 11 bases sitting between them. Germline V gene data show CDR1 as SQVTM and CDR2 as ANQGSEA.

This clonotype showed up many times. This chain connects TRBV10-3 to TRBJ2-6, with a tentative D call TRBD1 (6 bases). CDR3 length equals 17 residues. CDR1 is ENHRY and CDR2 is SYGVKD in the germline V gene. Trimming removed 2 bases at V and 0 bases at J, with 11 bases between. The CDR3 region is CAISEGQGYSGANVLTF. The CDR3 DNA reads TGTGCCATCAGTGAGGGCCAGGGGTACTCTGGGGCCAACGTCCTGACTTTC.

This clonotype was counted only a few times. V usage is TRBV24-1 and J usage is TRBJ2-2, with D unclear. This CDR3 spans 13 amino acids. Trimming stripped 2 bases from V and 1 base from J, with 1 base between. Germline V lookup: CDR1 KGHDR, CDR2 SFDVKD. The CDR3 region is CATSDWNTGELFF. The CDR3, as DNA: TGTGCCACCAGTGATTGGAACACCGGGGAGCTGTTTTTT.

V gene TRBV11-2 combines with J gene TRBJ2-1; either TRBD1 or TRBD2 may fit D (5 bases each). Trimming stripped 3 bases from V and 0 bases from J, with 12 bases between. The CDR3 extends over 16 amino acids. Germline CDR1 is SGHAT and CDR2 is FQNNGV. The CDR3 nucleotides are TGTGCCAGCAGCTTTCGGGCAGGGAGCTCCTACAATGAGCAGTTCTTC. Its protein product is CASSFRAGSSYNEQFF. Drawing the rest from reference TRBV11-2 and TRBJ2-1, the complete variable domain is EAGVAQSPRYKIIEKRQSVAFWCNPISGHATLYWYQQILGQGPKLLIQFQNNGVVDDSQLPKDRFSAERLKGVDSTLKIQPAKLEDSAVYLCASSFRAGSSYNEQFFGPGTRLTVL.

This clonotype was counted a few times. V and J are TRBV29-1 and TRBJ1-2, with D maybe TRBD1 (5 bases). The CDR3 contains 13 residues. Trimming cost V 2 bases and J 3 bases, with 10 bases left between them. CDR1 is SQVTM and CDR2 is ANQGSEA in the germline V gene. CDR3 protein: CSVERRGDYGYTF. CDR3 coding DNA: TGCAGCGTTGAACGTAGGGGTGACTATGGCTACACCTTC. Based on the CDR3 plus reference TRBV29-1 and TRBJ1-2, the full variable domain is SAVISQKPSRDICQRGTSLTIQCQVDSQVTMMFWYRQQPGQSLTLIATANQGSEATYESGFVIDKFPISRPNLTFSTLTVSNMSPEDSSIYLCSVERRGDYGYTFGSGTRLTVV.

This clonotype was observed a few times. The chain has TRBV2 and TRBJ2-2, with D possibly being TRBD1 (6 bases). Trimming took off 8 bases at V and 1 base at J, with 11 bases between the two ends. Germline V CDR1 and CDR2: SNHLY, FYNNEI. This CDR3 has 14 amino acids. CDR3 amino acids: CASCRDKNTGELFF. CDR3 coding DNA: TGTGCCAGCTGTAGGGACAAGAACACCGGGGAGCTGTTTTTT.

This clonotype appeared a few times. CDR3 coding DNA: TGTGCCAGCAGCCGAGGGCGGCAGGGCGGGGGCAATCAGCCCCAGCATTTT. Protein: CASSRGRQGGGNQPQHF. This sequence joins TRBV6-5 and TRBJ1-5; TRBD1 might be the D (5 bases). Germline lookup yields CDR1 MNHEY and CDR2 SVGAGI. CDR3 length: 17 amino acids. V lost 6 bases and J 2 bases, leaving 20 bases between the germline ends.